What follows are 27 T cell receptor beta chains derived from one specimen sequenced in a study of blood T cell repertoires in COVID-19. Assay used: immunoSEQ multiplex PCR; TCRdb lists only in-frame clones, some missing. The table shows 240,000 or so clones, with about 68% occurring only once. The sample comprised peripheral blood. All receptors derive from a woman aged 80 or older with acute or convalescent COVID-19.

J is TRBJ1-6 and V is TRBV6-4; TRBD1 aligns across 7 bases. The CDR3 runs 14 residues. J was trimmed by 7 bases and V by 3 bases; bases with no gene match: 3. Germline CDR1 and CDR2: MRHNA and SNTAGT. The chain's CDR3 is CASSEGGWNSPLHF. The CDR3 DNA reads TGTGCCAGCAGTGAAGGGGGCTGGAATTCACCCCTCCACTTT.

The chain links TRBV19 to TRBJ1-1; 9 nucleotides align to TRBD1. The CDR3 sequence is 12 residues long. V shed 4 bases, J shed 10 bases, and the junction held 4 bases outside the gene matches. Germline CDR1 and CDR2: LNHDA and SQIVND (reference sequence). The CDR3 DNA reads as TGTGCCAGTAGTAAGGACAGGGGTGTAGCTTTCTTT. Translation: CASSKDRGVAFF.

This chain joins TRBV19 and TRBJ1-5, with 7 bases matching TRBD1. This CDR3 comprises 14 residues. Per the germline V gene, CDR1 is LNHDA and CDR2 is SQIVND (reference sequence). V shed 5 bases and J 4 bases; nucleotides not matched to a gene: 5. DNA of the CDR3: TGTGCCAGTAGTCTTGACAGGGCTAATCAGCCCCAGCATTTT. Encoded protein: CASSLDRANQPQHF.

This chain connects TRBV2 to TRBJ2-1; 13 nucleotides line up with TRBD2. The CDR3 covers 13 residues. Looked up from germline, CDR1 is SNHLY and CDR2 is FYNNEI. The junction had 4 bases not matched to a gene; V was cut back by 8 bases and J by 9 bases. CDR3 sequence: CASGLAGVGEQFF. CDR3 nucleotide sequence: TGTGCCAGCGGACTAGCGGGAGTGGGTGAGCAGTTCTTC.

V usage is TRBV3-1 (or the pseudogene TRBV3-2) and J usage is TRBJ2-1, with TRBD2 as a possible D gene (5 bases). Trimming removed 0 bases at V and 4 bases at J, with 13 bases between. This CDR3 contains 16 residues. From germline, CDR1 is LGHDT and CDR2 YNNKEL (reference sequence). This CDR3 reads CASSQDHGVTYNEQFF. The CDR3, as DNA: TGTGCCAGCAGCCAAGATCACGGGGTAACATACAATGAGCAGTTCTTC.

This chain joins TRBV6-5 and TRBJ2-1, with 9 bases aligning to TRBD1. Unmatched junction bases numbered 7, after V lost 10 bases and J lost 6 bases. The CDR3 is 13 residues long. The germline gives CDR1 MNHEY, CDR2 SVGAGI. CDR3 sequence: CATRQGEGNEQFF. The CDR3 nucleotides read TGTGCCACCCGACAGGGGGAGGGCAATGAGCAGTTCTTC.

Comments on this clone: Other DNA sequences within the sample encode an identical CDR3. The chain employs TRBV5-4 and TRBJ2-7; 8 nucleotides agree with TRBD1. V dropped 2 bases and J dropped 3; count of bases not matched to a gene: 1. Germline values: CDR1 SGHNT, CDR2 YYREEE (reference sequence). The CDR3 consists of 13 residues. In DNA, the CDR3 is TGTGCCAGCAGCTTAGACAGGGGCTACGAGCAGTACTTC. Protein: CASSLDRGYEQYF.

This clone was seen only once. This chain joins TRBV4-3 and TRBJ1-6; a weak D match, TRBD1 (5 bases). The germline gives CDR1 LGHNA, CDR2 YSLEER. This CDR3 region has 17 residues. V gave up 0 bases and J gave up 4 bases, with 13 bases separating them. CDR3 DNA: TGCGCCAGCAGCCAAGATAGGCGGGGGACGTATAATTCACCCCTCCACTTT. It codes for CASSQDRRGTYNSPLHF.

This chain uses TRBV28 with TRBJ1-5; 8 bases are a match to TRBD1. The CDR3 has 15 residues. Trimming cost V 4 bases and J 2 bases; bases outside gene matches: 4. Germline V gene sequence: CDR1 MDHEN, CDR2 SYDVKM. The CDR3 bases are TGTGCCAGCAGTTCAGGGGGCATTGGCAATCAGCCCCAGCATTTT. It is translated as CASSSGGIGNQPQHF. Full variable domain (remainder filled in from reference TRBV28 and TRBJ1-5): DVKVTQSSRYLVKRTGEKVFLECVQDMDHENMFWYRQDPGLGLRLIYFSYDVKMKEKGDIPEGYSVSREKKERFSLILESASTNQTSMYLCASSSGGIGNQPQHFGDGTRLSIL.

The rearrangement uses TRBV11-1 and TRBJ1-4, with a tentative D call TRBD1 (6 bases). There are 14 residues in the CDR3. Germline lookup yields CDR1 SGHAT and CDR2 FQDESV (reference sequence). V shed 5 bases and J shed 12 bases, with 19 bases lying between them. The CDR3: CASSQTGTTSELFF. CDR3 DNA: TGTGCCAGCAGCCAGACCGGGACAACTAGTGAACTGTTTTTT. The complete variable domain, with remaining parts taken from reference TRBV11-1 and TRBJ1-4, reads EAEVAQSPRYKITEKSQAVAFWCDPISGHATLYWYRQILGQGPELLVQFQDESVVDDSQLPKDRFSAERLKGVDSTLKIQPAELGDSAMYLCASSQTGTTSELFFGSGTQLSVL.

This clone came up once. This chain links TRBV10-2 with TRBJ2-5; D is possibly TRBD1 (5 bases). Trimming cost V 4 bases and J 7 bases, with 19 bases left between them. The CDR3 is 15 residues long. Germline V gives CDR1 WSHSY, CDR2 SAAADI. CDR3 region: CASSGPGPIVGTQYF. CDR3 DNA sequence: TGCGCCAGCAGTGGCCCAGGGCCAATCGTGGGGACCCAGTACTTC.

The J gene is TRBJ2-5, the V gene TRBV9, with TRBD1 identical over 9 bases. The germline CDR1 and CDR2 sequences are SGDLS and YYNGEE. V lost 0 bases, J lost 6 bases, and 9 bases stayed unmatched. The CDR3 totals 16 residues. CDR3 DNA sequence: TGTGCCAGCAGCGTAGGCGGAGGGACAGGGAGGAAGACCCAGTACTTC. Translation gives CASSVGGGTGRKTQYF.

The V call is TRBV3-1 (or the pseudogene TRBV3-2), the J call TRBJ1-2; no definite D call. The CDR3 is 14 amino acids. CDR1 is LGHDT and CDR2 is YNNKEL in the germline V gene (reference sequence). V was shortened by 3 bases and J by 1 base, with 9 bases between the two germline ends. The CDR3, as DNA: TGTGCCAGCAGCCACAACACCGTTAACTATGGCTACACCTTC. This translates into CASSHNTVNYGYTF.

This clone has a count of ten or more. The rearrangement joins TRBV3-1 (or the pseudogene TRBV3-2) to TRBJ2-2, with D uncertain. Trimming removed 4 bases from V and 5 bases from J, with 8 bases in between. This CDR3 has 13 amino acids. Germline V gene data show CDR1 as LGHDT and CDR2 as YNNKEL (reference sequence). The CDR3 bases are TGTGCCAGCAGCCCATTCGCGACCGGGGAGCTGTTTTTT. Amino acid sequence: CASSPFATGELFF.

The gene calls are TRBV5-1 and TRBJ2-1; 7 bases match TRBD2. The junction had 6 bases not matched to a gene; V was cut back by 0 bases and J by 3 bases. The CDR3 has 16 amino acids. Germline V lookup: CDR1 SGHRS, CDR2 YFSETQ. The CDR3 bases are TGCGCCAGCAGCTTGGGCGCGGGAGCGAACTACAATGAGCAGTTCTTC. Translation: CASSLGAGANYNEQFF.

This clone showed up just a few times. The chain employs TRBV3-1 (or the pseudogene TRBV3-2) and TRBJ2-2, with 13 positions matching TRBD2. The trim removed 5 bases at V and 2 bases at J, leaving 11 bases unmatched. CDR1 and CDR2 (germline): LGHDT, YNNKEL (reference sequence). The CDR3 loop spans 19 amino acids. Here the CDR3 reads CASSYRLAGGHVNTGELFF. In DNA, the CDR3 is TGTGCCAGCAGCTATCGACTAGCGGGGGGACACGTAAACACCGGGGAGCTGTTTTTT.

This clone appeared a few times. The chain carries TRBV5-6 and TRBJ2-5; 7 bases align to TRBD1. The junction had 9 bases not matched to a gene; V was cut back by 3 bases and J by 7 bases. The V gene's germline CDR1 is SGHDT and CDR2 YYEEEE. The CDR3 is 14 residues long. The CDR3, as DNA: TGTGCCAGCAGCTCCCGGACAGGACGGGGGACCCAGTACTTC. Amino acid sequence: CASSSRTGRGTQYF.

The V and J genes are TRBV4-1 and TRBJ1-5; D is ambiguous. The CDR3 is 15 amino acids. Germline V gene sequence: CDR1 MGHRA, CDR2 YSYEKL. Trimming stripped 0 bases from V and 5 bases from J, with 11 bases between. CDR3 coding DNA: TGCGCCAGCAGCCAAGATTCAGGTTTAGATCAGCCCCAGCATTTT. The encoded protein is CASSQDSGLDQPQHF.

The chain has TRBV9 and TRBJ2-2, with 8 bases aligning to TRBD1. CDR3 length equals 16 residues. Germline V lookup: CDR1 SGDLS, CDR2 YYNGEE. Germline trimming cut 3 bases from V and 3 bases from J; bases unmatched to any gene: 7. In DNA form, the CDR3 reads TGTGCCAGCAGCGCCGGTCGGGACAGGCACACCGGGGAGCTGTTTTTT. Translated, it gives CASSAGRDRHTGELFF.

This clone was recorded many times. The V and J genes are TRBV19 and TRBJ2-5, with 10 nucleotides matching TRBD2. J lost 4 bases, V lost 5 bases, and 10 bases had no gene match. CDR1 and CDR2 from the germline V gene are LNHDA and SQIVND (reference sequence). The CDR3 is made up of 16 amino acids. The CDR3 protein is CASSSKRGGPRETQYF. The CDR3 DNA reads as TGTGCCAGTAGTTCGAAGCGGGGGGGCCCCAGAGAGACCCAGTACTTC.

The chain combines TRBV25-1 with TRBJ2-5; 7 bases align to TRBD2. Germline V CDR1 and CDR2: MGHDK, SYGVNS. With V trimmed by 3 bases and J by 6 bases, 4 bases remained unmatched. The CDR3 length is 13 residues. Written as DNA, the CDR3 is TGTGCCAGCAGTGAGGGCGGGAGAAAGACCCAGTACTTC. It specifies CASSEGGRKTQYF.

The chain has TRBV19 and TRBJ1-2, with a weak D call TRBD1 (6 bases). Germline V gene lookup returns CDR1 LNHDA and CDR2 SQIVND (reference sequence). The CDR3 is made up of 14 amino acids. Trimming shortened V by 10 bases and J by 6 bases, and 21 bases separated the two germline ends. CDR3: CATHPLQGTHGYTF. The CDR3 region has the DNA TGTGCCACCCATCCCTTACAGGGTACCCATGGCTACACCTTC.

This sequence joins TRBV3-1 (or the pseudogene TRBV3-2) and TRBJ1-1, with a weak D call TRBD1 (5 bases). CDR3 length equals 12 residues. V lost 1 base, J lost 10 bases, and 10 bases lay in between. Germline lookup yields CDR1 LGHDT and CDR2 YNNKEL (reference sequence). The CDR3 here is CASSQGGRGAFF. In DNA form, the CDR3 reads TGTGCCAGCAGCCAAGGTGGAAGGGGAGCTTTCTTT.

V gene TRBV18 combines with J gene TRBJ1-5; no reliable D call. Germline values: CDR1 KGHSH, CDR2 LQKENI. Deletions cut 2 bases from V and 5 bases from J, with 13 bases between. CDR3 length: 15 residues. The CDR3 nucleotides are TGTGCCAGCTCACCAGGGCCGGGGTTGTATCAGCCCCAGCATTTT. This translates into CASSPGPGLYQPQHF.

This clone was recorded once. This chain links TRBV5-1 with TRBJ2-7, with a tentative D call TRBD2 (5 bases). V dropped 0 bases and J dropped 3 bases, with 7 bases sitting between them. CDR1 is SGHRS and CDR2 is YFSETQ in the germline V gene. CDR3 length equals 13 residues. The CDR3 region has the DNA TGCGCCAGCAGCTTGGACGGACTCTACGAGCAGTACTTC. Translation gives CASSLDGLYEQYF.

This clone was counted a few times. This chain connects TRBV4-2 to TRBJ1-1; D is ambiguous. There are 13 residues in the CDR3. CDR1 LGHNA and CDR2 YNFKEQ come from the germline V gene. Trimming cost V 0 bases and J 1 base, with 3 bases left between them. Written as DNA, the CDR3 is TGTGCCAGCAGCCAAGATCGGAACACTGAAGCTTTCTTT. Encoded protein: CASSQDRNTEAFF.

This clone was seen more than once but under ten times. The CDR3 DNA is TGTGCCAGCAGCCTGGACAGGGATACGCAGTATTTT. Protein product: CASSLDRDTQYF. The chain couples TRBV14 to TRBJ2-3; 7 positions agree with TRBD1. CDR3 length: 12 residues. The germline gives CDR1 SGHDN, CDR2 FVKESK. J was trimmed by 6 bases and V by 4 bases; bases with no gene match: 1.